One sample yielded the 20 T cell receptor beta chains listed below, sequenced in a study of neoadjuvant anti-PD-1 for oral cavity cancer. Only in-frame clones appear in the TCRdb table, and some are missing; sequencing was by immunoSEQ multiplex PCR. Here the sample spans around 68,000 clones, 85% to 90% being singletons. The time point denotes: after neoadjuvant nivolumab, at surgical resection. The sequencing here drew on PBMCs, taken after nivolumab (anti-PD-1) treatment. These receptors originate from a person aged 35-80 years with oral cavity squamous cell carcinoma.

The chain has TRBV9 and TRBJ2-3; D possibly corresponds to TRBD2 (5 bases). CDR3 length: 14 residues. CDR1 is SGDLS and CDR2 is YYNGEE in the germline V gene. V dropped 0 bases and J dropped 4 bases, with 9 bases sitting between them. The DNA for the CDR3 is TGTGCCAGCAGCGTAGCGGGGTGGGCAGATACGCAGTATTTT. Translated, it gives CASSVAGWADTQYF.

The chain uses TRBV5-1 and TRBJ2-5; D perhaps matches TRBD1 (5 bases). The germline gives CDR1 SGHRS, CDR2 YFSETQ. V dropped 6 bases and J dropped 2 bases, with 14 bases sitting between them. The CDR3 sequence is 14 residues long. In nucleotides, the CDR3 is TGCGCCAGCATGGTTGCAGGGCCTCAAGAGACCCAGTACTTC. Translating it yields CASMVAGPQETQYF.

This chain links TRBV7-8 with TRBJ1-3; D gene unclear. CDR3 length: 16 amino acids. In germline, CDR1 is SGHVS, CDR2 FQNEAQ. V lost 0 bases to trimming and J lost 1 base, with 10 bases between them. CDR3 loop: CASSLALSGSGNTIYF. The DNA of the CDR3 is TGTGCCAGCAGCTTAGCGCTAAGTGGTTCTGGAAACACCATATATTTT.

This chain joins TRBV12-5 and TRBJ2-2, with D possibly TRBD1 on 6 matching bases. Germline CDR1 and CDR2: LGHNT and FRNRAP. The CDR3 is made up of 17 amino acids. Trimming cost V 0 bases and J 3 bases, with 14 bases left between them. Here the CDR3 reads CASGLVLDRGYTGELFF. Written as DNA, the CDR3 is TGTGCTAGTGGTTTGGTACTTGATAGGGGGTACACCGGGGAGCTGTTTTTT.

The CDR3 spells CASTMQHAEAFF. The CDR3 nucleotides read TGTGCCAGCACGATGCAGCACGCTGAAGCTTTCTTT. The V call is TRBV13, the J call TRBJ1-1; D not resolved. The germline gives CDR1 PRHDT, CDR2 FYEKMQ (reference sequence). Deletions cut 7 bases from V and 6 bases from J, with 12 bases between. The CDR3 runs 12 residues.

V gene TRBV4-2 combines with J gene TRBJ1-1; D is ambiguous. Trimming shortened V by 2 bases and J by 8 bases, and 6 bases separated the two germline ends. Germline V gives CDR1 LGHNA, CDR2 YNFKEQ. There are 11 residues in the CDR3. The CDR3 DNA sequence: TGTGCCAGCAGCCAACAAACCGAAGCTTTCTTT. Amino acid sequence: CASSQQTEAFF.

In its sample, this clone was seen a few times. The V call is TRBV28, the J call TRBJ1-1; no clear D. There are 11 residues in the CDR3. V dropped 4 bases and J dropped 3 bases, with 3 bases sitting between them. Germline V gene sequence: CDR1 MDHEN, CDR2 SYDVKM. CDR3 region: CASSYHTEAFF. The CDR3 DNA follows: TGTGCCAGCAGTTACCACACTGAAGCTTTCTTT.

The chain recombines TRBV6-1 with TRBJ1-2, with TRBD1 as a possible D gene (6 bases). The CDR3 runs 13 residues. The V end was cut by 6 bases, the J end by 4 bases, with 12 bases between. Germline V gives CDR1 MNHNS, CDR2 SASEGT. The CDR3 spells CASRQTGSYGYTF. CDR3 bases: TGTGCCAGCAGACAAACAGGGAGCTATGGCTACACCTTC.

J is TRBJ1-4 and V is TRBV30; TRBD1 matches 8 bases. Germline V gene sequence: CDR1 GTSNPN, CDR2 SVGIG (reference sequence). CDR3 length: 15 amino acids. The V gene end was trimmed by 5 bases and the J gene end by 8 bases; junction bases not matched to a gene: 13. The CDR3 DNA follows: TGTGCCTGGGCAGAAGGATCAGGGGGCGGAGAAAAACTGTTTTTT. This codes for CAWAEGSGGGEKLFF.

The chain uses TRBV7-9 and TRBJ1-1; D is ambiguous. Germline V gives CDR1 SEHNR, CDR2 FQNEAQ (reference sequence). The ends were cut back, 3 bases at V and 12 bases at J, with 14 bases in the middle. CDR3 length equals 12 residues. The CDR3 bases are TGTGCCAGCAGCTTCAGAACGGGAAAAACTTTCTTT. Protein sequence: CASSFRTGKTFF.

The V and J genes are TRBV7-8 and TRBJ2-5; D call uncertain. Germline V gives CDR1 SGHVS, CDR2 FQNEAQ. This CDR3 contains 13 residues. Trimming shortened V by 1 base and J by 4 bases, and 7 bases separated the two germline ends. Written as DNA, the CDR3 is TGTGCCAGCAGCTTAGGTGGGTTAGAGACCCAGTACTTC. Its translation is CASSLGGLETQYF.

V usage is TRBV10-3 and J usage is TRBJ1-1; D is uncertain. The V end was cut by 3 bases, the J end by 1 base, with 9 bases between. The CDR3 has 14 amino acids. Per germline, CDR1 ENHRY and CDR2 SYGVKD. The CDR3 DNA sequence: TGTGCCATCAGTGAAGTAGGCAGGAACACTGAAGCTTTCTTT. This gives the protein CAISEVGRNTEAFF.

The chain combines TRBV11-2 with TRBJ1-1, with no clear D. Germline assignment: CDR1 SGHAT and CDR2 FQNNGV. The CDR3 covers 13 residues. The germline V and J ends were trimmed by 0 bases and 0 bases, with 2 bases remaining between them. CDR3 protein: CASSLDLNTEAFF. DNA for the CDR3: TGTGCCAGCAGCTTAGATCTGAACACTGAAGCTTTCTTT.

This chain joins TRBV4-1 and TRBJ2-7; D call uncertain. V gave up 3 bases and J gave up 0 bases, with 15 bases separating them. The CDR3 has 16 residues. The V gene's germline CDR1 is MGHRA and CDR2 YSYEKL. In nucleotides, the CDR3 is TGCGCCAGCAGCCACTCCGTAACAGCCGTCTCCTACGAGCAGTACTTC. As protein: CASSHSVTAVSYEQYF.

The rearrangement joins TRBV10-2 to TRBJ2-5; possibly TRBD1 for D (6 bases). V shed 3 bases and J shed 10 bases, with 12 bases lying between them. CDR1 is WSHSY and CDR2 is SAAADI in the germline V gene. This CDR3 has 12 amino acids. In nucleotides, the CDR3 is TGCGCCAGCAGTGAATGGGGGCCGTACCAGTACTTC. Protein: CASSEWGPYQYF.

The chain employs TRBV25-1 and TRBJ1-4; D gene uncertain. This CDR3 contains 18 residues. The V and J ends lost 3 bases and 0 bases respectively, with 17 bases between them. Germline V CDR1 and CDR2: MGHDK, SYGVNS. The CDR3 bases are TGTGCCAGCAGTGAGCCCCCCGGGAGACAAGCAACTAATGAAAAACTGTTTTTT. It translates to CASSEPPGRQATNEKLFF.

The CDR3 sequence: CASSKGHPNTEAFF. The CDR3 nucleotides are TGTGCCAGCAGCAAGGGACACCCGAACACTGAAGCTTTCTTT. The chain carries TRBV7-6 and TRBJ1-1; D possibly corresponds to TRBD1 (6 bases). Germline V gives CDR1 SGHVS, CDR2 FNYEAQ. CDR3 length: 14 amino acids. With 5 bases removed from V and 1 base from J, the gap between germline ends came to 11 bases.

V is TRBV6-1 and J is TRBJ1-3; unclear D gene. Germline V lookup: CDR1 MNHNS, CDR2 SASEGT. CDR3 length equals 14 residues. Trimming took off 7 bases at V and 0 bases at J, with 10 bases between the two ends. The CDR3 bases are TGTGCCAGCACCCCAAAAAGCTCTGGAAACACCATATATTTT. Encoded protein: CASTPKSSGNTIYF.

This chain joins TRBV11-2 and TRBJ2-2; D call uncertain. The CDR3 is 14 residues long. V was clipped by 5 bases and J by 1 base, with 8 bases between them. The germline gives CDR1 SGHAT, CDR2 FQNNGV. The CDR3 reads CASSTRQNTGELFF. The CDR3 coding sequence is TGTGCCAGCAGCACACGACAGAACACCGGGGAGCTGTTTTTT.

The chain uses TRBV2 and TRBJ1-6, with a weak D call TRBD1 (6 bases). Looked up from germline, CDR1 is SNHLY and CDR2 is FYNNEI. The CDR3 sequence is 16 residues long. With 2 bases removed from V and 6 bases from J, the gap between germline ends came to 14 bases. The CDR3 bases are TGTGCCAGCAGTGAAAGGGGGGCAGGACGTAATTCACCCCTCCACTTT. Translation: CASSERGAGRNSPLHF.